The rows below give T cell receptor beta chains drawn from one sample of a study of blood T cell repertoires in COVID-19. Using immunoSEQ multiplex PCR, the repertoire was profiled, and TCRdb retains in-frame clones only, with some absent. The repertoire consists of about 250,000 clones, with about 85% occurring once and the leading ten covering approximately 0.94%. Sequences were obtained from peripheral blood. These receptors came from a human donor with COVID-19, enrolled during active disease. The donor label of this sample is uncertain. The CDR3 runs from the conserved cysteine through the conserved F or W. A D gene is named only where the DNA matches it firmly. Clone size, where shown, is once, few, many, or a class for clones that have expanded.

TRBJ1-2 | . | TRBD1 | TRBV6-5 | CASSSPGQGYGYTF | TGTGCCAGCAGCTCCCCGGGACAGGGCTATGGCTACACCTTC
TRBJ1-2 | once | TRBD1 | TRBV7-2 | CASSAGGTSNGYTF | TGTGCCAGCAGCGCAGGGGGGACCTCTAATGGCTACACCTTC
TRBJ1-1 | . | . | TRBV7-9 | CASSPTGTPMNTEAFF | TGTGCCAGCAGCCCAACCGGGACACCTATGAACACTGAAGCTTTCTTT
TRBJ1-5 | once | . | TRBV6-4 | CASSEVAGDQPQHF | TGTGCCAGCAGTGAAGTGGCAGGGGATCAGCCCCAGCATTTT
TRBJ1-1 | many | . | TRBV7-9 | CASSLKADTEAFF | TGTGCCAGCAGCTTAAAGGCGGACACTGAAGCTTTCTTT
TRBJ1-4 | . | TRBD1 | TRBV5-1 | CASSSGQGGFNEKLFF | TGCGCCAGCAGCTCGGGACAGGGGGGTTTTAATGAAAAACTGTTTTTT
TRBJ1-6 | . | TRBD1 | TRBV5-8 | CASRLGTGLLREGSPLHF | TGTGCCAGCAGGCTCGGGACAGGCCTCCTAAGAGAGGGTTCACCCCTCCACTTT
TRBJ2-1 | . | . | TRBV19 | CASSIDWSSYNEQFF | TGTGCCAGTAGTATTGACTGGAGCTCCTACAATGAGCAGTTCTTC
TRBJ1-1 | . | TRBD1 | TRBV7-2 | CASSPRTGGDTEAFF | TGTGCCAGCAGCCCCCGGACAGGGGGGGACACTGAAGCTTTCTTT
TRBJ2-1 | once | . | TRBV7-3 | CASGAGLYNEQFF | TGTGCCAGCGGCGCGGGACTTTACAATGAGCAGTTCTTC
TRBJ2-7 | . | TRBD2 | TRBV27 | CASSSGPGGYEQYF | TGTGCCAGCAGTTCCGGGCCGGGAGGCTACGAGCAGTACTTC
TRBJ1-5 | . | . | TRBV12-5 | CASGSQIWPQHF | TGTGCTAGTGGTTCACAGATTTGGCCCCAGCATTTT
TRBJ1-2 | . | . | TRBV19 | CASSISFGLNYGYTF | TGTGCCAGTAGTATTAGTTTCGGGTTGAACTATGGCTACACCTTC
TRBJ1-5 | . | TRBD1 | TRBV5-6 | CASSLTGEFNQPQHF | TGTGCCAGCAGCTTGACAGGGGAATTCAATCAGCCCCAGCATTTT
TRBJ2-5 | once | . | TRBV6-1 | CASSEYRGSGTQYF | TGTGCCAGCAGTGAATATAGGGGATCCGGGACCCAGTACTTC
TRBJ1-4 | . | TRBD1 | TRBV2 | CASSVVRGVNEKLFF | TGTGCCAGCAGTGTGGTCAGGGGGGTTAATGAAAAACTGTTTTTT
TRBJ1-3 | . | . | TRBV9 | CASSVRNSGNTIYF | TGTGCCAGCAGCGTGCGGAACTCTGGAAACACCATATATTTT
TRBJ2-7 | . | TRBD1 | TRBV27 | CASRTDRGSYEQYF | TGTGCCAGCAGAACCGACAGGGGGTCCTACGAGCAGTACTTC
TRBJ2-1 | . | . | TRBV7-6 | CASSLVGGFLNEQFF | TGTGCCAGCAGCTTAGTCGGGGGTTTCTTGAATGAGCAGTTCTTC
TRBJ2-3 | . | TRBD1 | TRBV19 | CASRRTGNPYPVSTDTQYF | TGTGCCAGTAGGAGGACAGGGAACCCCTATCCAGTTAGCACAGATACGCAGTATTTT
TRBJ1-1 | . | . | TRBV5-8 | CASSLGWGAGNTEAFF | TGTGCCAGCAGCTTGGGATGGGGCGCAGGGAACACTGAAGCTTTCTTT
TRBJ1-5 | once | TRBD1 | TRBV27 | CASSPTDRGHQPQHF | TGTGCCAGCAGTCCAACAGACAGGGGGCATCAGCCCCAGCATTTT
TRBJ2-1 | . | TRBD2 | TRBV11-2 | CASSLELAGPLDEQFF | TGTGCCAGCAGCTTAGAGCTAGCGGGACCTCTCGATGAGCAGTTCTTC
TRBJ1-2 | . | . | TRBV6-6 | CASSYGSGYGYTF | TGTGCCAGCAGTTACGGTTCGGGTTATGGCTACACCTTC
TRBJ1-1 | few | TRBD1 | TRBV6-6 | CASRPTGGTNTEAFF | TGTGCCAGCAGACCCACAGGGGGGACGAACACTGAAGCTTTCTTT
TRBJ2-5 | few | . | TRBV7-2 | CASSLSEETQYF | TGTGCCAGCAGCCTTAGCGAGGAGACCCAGTACTTC